This section outlines one T cell receptor (beta chain) sequence together with its context. Its antigen is undetermined. The data stem from a study of CD8+ T cells in alopecia areata. In germline, CDR1 is SGHVS, CDR2 FQNEAQ. V was pared by 1 base and J by 4 bases, with 10 bases between. The CDR3 is 14 amino acids. Study results and limitations: Sequencing of scalp tissue also captures the resident alphabeta T cells of normal skin. An increase in clonality over normal scalp was evident in lesional scalp, especially alopecia totalis/universalis. Relative to mice, TCR sharing across patients was less clear, a difference possibly HLA-related.

cDNA serving as the sequencing template came from extracted, reverse transcribed RNA. Libraries were prepared by immunoSEQ multiplex PCR; TCRdb keeps only in-frame clonotypes and omits some of them. The table has roughly 120,000 clones, less than 45% seen once; the top ten hold about 3.1%. The V call is TRBV7-8, the J call TRBJ1-1; D unclear. The sample taken for sequencing was CD4+ T cells sorted from blood. The clonotype comes from a human donor with alopecia areata. CDR3 sequence (DNA): TGTGCCAGCAGCTTAGTGGAGGGCGGCACTGAAGCTTTCTTT. This gives the protein CASSLVEGGTEAFF.